This T cell receptor beta chain originates from a study of tumor-infiltrating lymphocytes in oesophageal squamous cell carcinoma. TCRdb re-analysed the PCR reads in MiXCR, keeping a single row per CDR3 protein. The sample shows 17,000 or so distinct CDR3 sequences, roughly 50% of them seen only once. Germline V lookup: CDR1 MNHEY, CDR2 SMNVEV (reference sequence). Trimming at V came to 6 bases and at J to 4 bases, leaving 4 bases not matched to a gene. The CDR3 is made up of 13 amino acids. V usage is TRBV27 and J usage is TRBJ1-1; 8 bases are shared with TRBD1. The receptor was derived from a female donor with esophageal squamous cell carcinoma. The specimen sequenced was normal esophageal tissue next to the tumor. The CDR3 protein is CASRDRARTEAFF. In DNA, the CDR3 is TGTGCCAGCAGGGACAGGGCTCGCACTGAAGCTTTCTTT.